The 9 T cell receptor beta chains below all came from one sample that was sequenced in a study of T cells after yellow fever vaccination. TCRdb re-analysed the 5' RACE reads in MiXCR, keeping a single row per CDR3 protein. The sample includes some 600,000 distinct CDR3 sequences, approximately 13% seen only once; the top ten take around 14%. Sequenced here: PBMCs, sampled on the day of the yellow fever booster vaccination. The receptors originated from a young man who received the YFV17D yellow fever vaccine.

This clonotype was seen many times. The chain joins TRBV5-1 to TRBJ2-7; 9 bases line up with TRBD2. Germline V gene data show CDR1 as SGHRS and CDR2 as YFSETQ. The CDR3 runs 13 residues. With V trimmed by 3 bases and J by 9 bases, 7 bases remained unmatched. The CDR3 loop reads CASSWWEREVQYF. CDR3 in DNA: TGCGCCAGCAGCTGGTGGGAGCGGGAGGTGCAGTACTTC. Full variable domain (outside the CDR3, taken from reference TRBV5-1 and TRBJ2-7): KAGVTQTPRYLIKTRGQQVTLSCSPISGHRSVSWYQQTPGQGLQFLFEYFSETQRNKGNFPGRFSGRQFSNSRSEMNVSTLELGDSALYLCASSWWEREVQYFGPGTRLTVT.

The chain uses TRBV28 and TRBJ2-6; D is unclear. Trimming took 4 bases from V and 2 from J, leaving 9 bases between them. The CDR3 has 15 amino acids. CDR1 and CDR2 (germline): MDHEN, SYDVKM. CDR3 in DNA: TGTGCCAGCAGTTGGGCGGCTCCTGGGGCCAACGTCCTGACTTTC. Its protein product is CASSWAAPGANVLTF.

The chain links TRBV6-2 or TRBV6-3 to TRBJ1-4; unclear D gene. The germline V gene has CDR1 MNHEY and CDR2 SVGEGT. This CDR3 is built from 14 residues. V shed 6 bases and J shed 7 bases, with 15 bases lying between them. The CDR3: CASSNPVGSEKLFF. The CDR3 coding sequence is TGTGCCAGCAGCAACCCCGTGGGGTCTGAAAAACTGTTTTTT.

This clonotype was detected only a few times. The rearrangement joins TRBV10-3 to TRBJ2-7; 7 bases align to TRBD1. Germline values: CDR1 ENHRY, CDR2 SYGVKD. The CDR3 contains 12 residues. V lost 10 bases, J lost 2 bases, and 5 bases stayed unmatched. This chain's CDR3 is CATWDSTYEQYF. CDR3 sequence (DNA): TGTGCCACTTGGGACAGTACCTACGAGCAGTACTTC.

This clonotype turned up a few times. This chain links TRBV12-3 or TRBV12-4 with TRBJ2-3; D is unresolved. Trimming removed 2 bases at V and 2 bases at J, with 8 bases between. The CDR3 consists of 14 residues. CDR3 loop: CASSLFAPTDTQYF. The CDR3 DNA sequence: TGTGCCAGCAGTTTATTCGCTCCCACAGATACGCAGTATTTT.

The chain combines TRBV6-1 with TRBJ2-7; 7 positions agree with TRBD1. Losses at the gene ends were 6 bases for V and 1 base for J; bases not matched to a gene: 6. Germline assignment: CDR1 MNHNS and CDR2 SASEGT. CDR3 size: 14 residues. The CDR3 is CASRWDSKSYEQYF. The CDR3 region has the DNA TGTGCCAGCAGGTGGGACAGTAAATCCTACGAGCAGTACTTC.

This clonotype has ten or more counts. CDR3 residues: CASSPPLAGPNNEQFF. Here the CDR3 DNA reads TGTGCCAGCTCACCACCACTAGCGGGACCTAACAATGAGCAGTTCTTC. J is TRBJ2-1 and V is TRBV18; TRBD2 matches 10 bases. The V gene end was trimmed by 0 bases and the J gene end by 5 bases; junction bases not matched to a gene: 4. The CDR3 sequence is 16 residues long. Germline CDR1 reads KGHSH; CDR2 reads LQKENI.

This clonotype has more than one count but fewer than ten. The chain combines TRBV12-3 or TRBV12-4 with TRBJ2-4; 9 nucleotides agree with TRBD1. The CDR3 spans 16 residues. The V gene end was trimmed by 6 bases and the J gene end by 0 bases; junction bases not matched to a gene: 6. The chain's CDR3 is CASSFTGGPAKNIQYF. The DNA for the CDR3 is TGTGCCAGCAGCTTTACAGGGGGCCCAGCCAAAAACATTCAGTACTTC.

This chain connects TRBV30 to TRBJ2-3; 9 bases align to TRBD2. V was clipped by 0 bases and J by 0 bases; unmatched bases: 13. Germline V gene lookup returns CDR1 GTSNPN and CDR2 SVGIG (reference sequence). This CDR3 comprises 19 residues. The CDR3 DNA follows: TGTGCCTGGAGTGTATGGCTAGCGGGAACTGTATGGAGCACAGATACGCAGTATTTT. Amino acids: CAWSVWLAGTVWSTDTQYF.